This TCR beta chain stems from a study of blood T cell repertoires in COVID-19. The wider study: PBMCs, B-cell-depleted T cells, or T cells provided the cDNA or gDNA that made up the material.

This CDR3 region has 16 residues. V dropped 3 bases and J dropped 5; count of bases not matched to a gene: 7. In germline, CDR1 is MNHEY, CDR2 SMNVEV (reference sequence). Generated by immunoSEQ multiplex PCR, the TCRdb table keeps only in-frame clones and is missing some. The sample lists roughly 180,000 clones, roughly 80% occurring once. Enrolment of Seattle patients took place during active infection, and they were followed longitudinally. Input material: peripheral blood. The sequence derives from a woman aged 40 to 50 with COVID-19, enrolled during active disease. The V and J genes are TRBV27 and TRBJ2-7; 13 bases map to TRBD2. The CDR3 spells CASSFSGTSGNHEQYF. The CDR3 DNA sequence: TGTGCCAGCAGTTTCTCCGGGACTAGCGGGAACCACGAGCAGTACTTC.